Described below is a single TCR beta chain sequence and its context. This sample is part of a study of blood T cell repertoires in COVID-19. Here immunoSEQ multiplex PCR was the method, and the copy in TCRdb shows in-frame clones only, minus some. This table has approximately 75,000 clones, approximately 85% appearing once. Trimming shortened V by 7 bases and J by 5 bases, and 20 bases separated the two germline ends. This CDR3 has 15 amino acids. In germline, CDR1 is SNHLY, CDR2 FYNNEI. This chain connects TRBV2 to TRBJ2-5, with D possibly TRBD1 on 5 matching bases. The sample was peripheral blood. The clonotype comes from a man older than 75 with acute or convalescent COVID-19. In nucleotides, the CDR3 is TGTGCCAGCACGATGACCAGCCAGGGATCCGAGACCCAGTACTTC. It codes for CASTMTSQGSETQYF.